This T cell receptor (beta chain) was profiled in a study of breast tumors, draining lymph nodes, adjacent tissues. Worth noting for this clonotype: This may arise from a read error, as a much more abundant clone is one base away.

A single record per CDR3 protein comes from TCRdb applying MiXCR to the multiplex PCR reads. The top ten hold approximately 4.2% of the sample, which has about 180,000 distinct CDR3 sequences, 30% to 35% seen once. The germline CDR1 and CDR2 sequences are SGHDT and YYEEEE. Trimming cost V 4 bases and J 2 bases, with 14 bases left between them. The CDR3 spans 15 residues. Breast cancer patients provided tissue from their axillary draining lymph nodes. The specimen sequenced was axillary lymph node tissue. The source of this sequence is a female donor with breast cancer. Some clones in this sample may be carry-over from other donors' samples. This rearrangement joins TRBV5-6 to TRBJ2-3; perhaps TRBD1 as D (5 bases). For the CDR3, the DNA is TGTGCCAGCAGCAGACAGAATTTTGACACAGATACGCAGTATTTT. Translated, it gives CASSRQNFDTDTQYF. Based on the CDR3 plus reference TRBV5-6 and TRBJ2-3, the full variable domain is DAGVTQSPTHLIKTRGQQVTLRCSPKSGHDTVSWYQQALGQGPQFIFQYYEEEERQRGNFPDRFSGHQFPNYSSELNVNALLLGDSALYLCASSRQNFDTDTQYFGPGTRLTVL.